Following are 5 T cell receptor beta chains from one sample sequenced in a study of a mutant IDH1 vaccine in newly diagnosed glioma. For these receptors, no antigen is known. Produced via immunoSEQ multiplex PCR; TCRdb's table is partial and in-frame only. The sample includes about 130,000 clones, 80% of them seen just once. Time point denoted: week 11, during vaccination. Doses comprised 300 ug of mutant IDH1 20-mer peptide each, plus topical imiquimod. This sample comprised PBMCs, obtained from a glioma patient whose treatment included an IDH1 peptide vaccine. The receptors were gathered from a man aged 35-49 years with glioma.

V and J are TRBV18 and TRBJ1-5; D remains unclear. V lost 2 bases and J lost 5, with 16 bases in between. CDR1 is KGHSH, CDR2 LQKENI, per germline. This CDR3 contains 16 residues. The DNA for the CDR3 is TGTGCCAGCTCACCAGAACACGCTCAACGAGATCAGCCCCAGCATTTT. Its protein product is CASSPEHAQRDQPQHF.

This sequence joins TRBV7-3 and TRBJ1-1, with TRBD1 matching 11 bases. The CDR3 totals 15 residues. Trimming took 5 bases from V and 3 from J; bases not matched to a gene: 5. Germline CDR1 reads SGHTA; CDR2 reads FQGTGA. In nucleotides, the CDR3 is TGTGCCAGCAGCCCCGGGACAGGGGGATACACTGAAGCTTTCTTT. Protein sequence: CASSPGTGGYTEAFF.

V and J are TRBV15 and TRBJ2-1, with D possibly being TRBD2 (5 bases). With 7 bases removed from V and 5 bases from J, the gap between germline ends came to 18 bases. Germline V gene lookup returns CDR1 LNHNV and CDR2 YYDKDF (reference sequence). The CDR3 sequence is 15 residues long. Here the CDR3 reads CATIPELAEHNEQFF. Written as DNA, the CDR3 is TGTGCCACCATCCCCGAGCTAGCTGAACACAATGAGCAGTTCTTC.

This clone was counted only a few times. V usage is TRBV2 and J usage is TRBJ1-5; 9 nucleotides match TRBD1. Germline V gene lookup returns CDR1 SNHLY and CDR2 FYNNEI. The V and J ends lost 6 bases and 3 bases, in that order; junction bases with no gene match: 12. CDR3 length equals 17 residues. Here the CDR3 reads CASRGTGWGKNNQPQHF. The CDR3 bases are TGTGCCAGCAGGGGGACAGGGTGGGGAAAGAACAATCAGCCCCAGCATTTT. Complete variable domain (other parts from reference TRBV2 and TRBJ1-5): EPEVTQTPSHQVTQMGQEVILRCVPISNHLYFYWYRQILGQKVEFLVSFYNNEISEKSEIFDDQFSVERPDGSNFTLKIRSTKLEDSAMYFCASRGTGWGKNNQPQHFGDGTRLSIL.

The J gene is TRBJ2-1, the V gene TRBV29-1; possible D gene TRBD2, 7 bases. Per germline, CDR1 SQVTM and CDR2 ANQGSEA. The CDR3 has 12 amino acids. Trimming took off 4 bases at V and 9 bases at J, with 13 bases between the two ends. In nucleotides, the CDR3 is TGCAGCGTTGCCCAAGGGGGGGGTGAGCAGTTCTTC. It is translated as CSVAQGGGEQFF.